Following are 26 T cell receptor beta chains from one sample sequenced in a study of shared clonotypes between healthy human individuals. Libraries were prepared by immunoSEQ multiplex PCR; TCRdb keeps only in-frame clonotypes and omits some of them. The data show 300,000 or so clones, with around two thirds seen just once and 10% held by the top ten. Source material: memory CD4+ T cells sorted from blood. Sample subset: CD45RA-negative fraction. The receptors shown here come from a man younger than 40 in good health.

This clone came up once. V gene TRBV29-1 combines with J gene TRBJ2-7; TRBD2 is a possible D gene (6 bases). CDR1 and CDR2 (germline): SQVTM, ANQGSEA. The CDR3 consists of 13 residues. The V gene lost 6 bases and the J gene lost 6 bases, with 18 bases spanning the gap. The CDR3 protein is CSVERDSLREQYF. In DNA form, the CDR3 reads TGCAGCGTCGAACGGGACTCATTACGCGAGCAGTACTTC.

This chain uses TRBV7-8 with TRBJ2-6; TRBD2 agrees at 10 bases. V shed 2 bases and J 2 bases; nucleotides not matched to a gene: 12. CDR1 is SGHVS, CDR2 FQNEAQ, per germline. The CDR3 covers 20 residues. The CDR3 region is CASSLRGGSSGSPGANVLTF. Here the CDR3 DNA reads TGTGCCAGCAGCTTAAGAGGAGGCTCTAGCGGGAGCCCTGGGGCCAACGTCCTGACTTTC.

The rearrangement joins TRBV11-1 to TRBJ2-2; TRBD1 or TRBD2 may be the D gene (5 bases each). Germline values: CDR1 SGHAT, CDR2 FQDESV (reference sequence). This CDR3 spans 16 amino acids. Trimming stripped 0 bases from V and 6 bases from J, with 14 bases between. The CDR3 DNA reads TGTGCCAGCAGCTTAGCCCGACTGGGGGTTCCCGGGGAGCTGTTTTTT. Protein product: CASSLARLGVPGELFF.

This clone showed up many times. The genes are TRBV5-6 and TRBJ1-3; no definite D call. The CDR3 is 16 residues long. Germline lookup yields CDR1 SGHDT and CDR2 YYEEEE. V was shortened by 7 bases and J by 0 bases, with 17 bases between the two germline ends. Written as DNA, the CDR3 is TGTGCCAGCGGCAACTATAACTTGCGCTCTGGAAACACCATATATTTT. Translated, it gives CASGNYNLRSGNTIYF.

This clone came up many times. The chain combines TRBV19 with TRBJ2-5, with a tentative D call TRBD1 (6 bases). Germline values: CDR1 LNHDA, CDR2 SQIVND (reference sequence). CDR3 length: 13 amino acids. Trimming pared 7 bases from V and 4 bases from J, leaving 13 bases between. In DNA form, the CDR3 reads TGTGCCAGTAACACAGGGCCCTCAGAGACCCAGTACTTC. This gives the protein CASNTGPSETQYF.

This sequence joins TRBV4-1 and TRBJ2-3; 7 nucleotides align to TRBD2. The V segment lost 1 base and the J segment 4 bases; nucleotides outside the gene matches: 2. This CDR3 is built from 14 residues. Per germline, CDR1 MGHRA and CDR2 YSYEKL. As DNA, the CDR3 is TGCGCCAGCAGCCAAGCGGGGGGAGCAGATACGCAGTATTTT. This gives the protein CASSQAGGADTQYF.

The chain is built from TRBV5-4 and TRBJ2-7; no clear D gene. The CDR3 loop spans 12 amino acids. The V gene lost 4 bases and the J gene lost 4 bases, with 9 bases spanning the gap. The germline CDR1 and CDR2 sequences are SGHNT and YYREEE (reference sequence). CDR3: CASSGRAYEQYF. In DNA, the CDR3 is TGTGCCAGCAGCGGAAGGGCTTACGAGCAGTACTTC.

The chain is built from TRBV7-3 and TRBJ2-2; either TRBD1 or TRBD2 may fit D (5 bases each). This CDR3 is 13 amino acids long. Trimming took off 6 bases at V and 8 bases at J, with 13 bases between the two ends. In germline, CDR1 is SGHTA, CDR2 FQGTGA. The CDR3 sequence is CASRRGEIGELFF. CDR3 DNA sequence: TGTGCCAGCAGGAGGGGAGAAATAGGGGAGCTGTTTTTT.

The V call is TRBV28, the J call TRBJ1-1; no clear D gene. Germline-derived CDR1 and CDR2 are MDHEN and SYDVKM. The V gene lost 4 bases and the J gene lost 1 base, with 19 bases spanning the gap. This CDR3 has 17 residues. The CDR3 sequence: CASSSPRTLKGNTEAFF. CDR3 in DNA: TGTGCCAGCAGTTCCCCGAGGACGCTAAAGGGGAACACTGAAGCTTTCTTT.

This clone has only a few counts. This chain joins TRBV9 and TRBJ2-6; perhaps TRBD1 as D (6 bases). Trimming removed 4 bases at V and 1 base at J, with 12 bases between. Germline assignment: CDR1 SGDLS and CDR2 YYNGEE. This CDR3 spans 16 amino acids. The CDR3 loop reads CASSLTQGSGANVLTF. The CDR3 nucleotides read TGTGCCAGCAGCTTAACACAGGGTTCTGGGGCCAACGTCCTGACTTTC.

CDR3 nucleotides: TGTGCCAGCAGCTTTTGGGGGACAGGGGATAGGGAAAAACTGTTTTTT. This sequence encodes CASSFWGTGDREKLFF. The J gene is TRBJ1-4, the V gene TRBV7-9, with TRBD1 matching 10 bases. The CDR3 extends over 16 amino acids. Germline-derived CDR1 and CDR2 are SEHNR and FQNEAQ (reference sequence). Trimming at V came to 3 bases and at J to 8 bases, leaving 9 bases not matched to a gene.

This chain joins TRBV10-3 and TRBJ1-2, with unresolved D. V was trimmed by 3 bases and J by 4 bases, leaving 15 bases between them. The CDR3 sequence is 15 residues long. Germline V gene lookup returns CDR1 ENHRY and CDR2 SYGVKD. CDR3 region: CAISDTAHAAYGYTF. In DNA, the CDR3 is TGTGCCATCAGTGATACGGCTCACGCGGCCTATGGCTACACCTTC.

The gene calls are TRBV27 and TRBJ2-2; no definite D call. This CDR3 is built from 14 residues. V gave up 7 bases and J gave up 6 bases, with 15 bases separating them. Germline V gene sequence: CDR1 MNHEY, CDR2 SMNVEV (reference sequence). CDR3 DNA: TGTGCCAGCAAGGGCCCACAGAAAGCCGGGGAGCTGTTTTTT. Translation gives CASKGPQKAGELFF.

This clone was recorded only once. The rearrangement joins TRBV10-1 to TRBJ2-7, with D perhaps matching TRBD2 (6 bases). Trimming took off 4 bases at V and 2 bases at J, with 12 bases between the two ends. Germline V gene sequence: CDR1 WNHNN, CDR2 SYGVQD (reference sequence). The CDR3 is made up of 14 amino acids. The CDR3 bases are TGCGCCAGCAGTGCGGGGACTGGAGCCTACGAGCAGTACTTC. Protein product: CASSAGTGAYEQYF.

V is TRBV6-1 and J is TRBJ2-5; 10 bases fit TRBD1. Unmatched junction bases numbered 5, after V lost 7 bases and J lost 6 bases. CDR3 size: 13 residues. Germline V lookup: CDR1 MNHNS, CDR2 SASEGT. CDR3 protein: CASTPTGGKTQYF. In DNA form, the CDR3 reads TGTGCCAGCACCCCGACAGGGGGCAAGACCCAGTACTTC.

V and J are TRBV21-1 and TRBJ2-2. TRBV21-1 has pseudogene status. The CDR3 totals 16 residues. CDR3 nucleotides: TGTGCCAGCTTAGGCGCTGGACCGAGGAACACCGGGGAGCTGTTTTTT. It encodes CASLGAGPRNTGELFF.

In this sample, this clone turned up a few times. J is TRBJ2-7 and V is TRBV7-9; D ambiguous. Germline V lookup: CDR1 SEHNR, CDR2 FQNEAQ (reference sequence). The CDR3 loop spans 13 amino acids. Trimming stripped 1 base from V and 4 bases from J, with 8 bases between. The chain's CDR3 is CASSLGIRYEQYF. CDR3 bases: TGTGCCAGCAGCTTAGGAATCCGATACGAGCAGTACTTC. Complete variable domain (other parts from reference TRBV7-9 and TRBJ2-7): DTGVSQNPRHKITKRGQNVTFRCDPISEHNRLYWYRQTLGQGPEFLTYFQNEAQLEKSRLLSDRFSAERPKGSFSTLEIQRTEQGDSAMYLCASSLGIRYEQYFGPGTRLTVT.

This chain joins TRBV18 and TRBJ1-5, with TRBD1 matching 8 bases. The junction had 17 bases not matched to a gene; V was cut back by 4 bases and J by 3 bases. Germline values: CDR1 KGHSH, CDR2 LQKENI. The CDR3 consists of 19 residues. The CDR3 DNA follows: TGTGCCAGCTCACAGCATTCTCAGGGACAGGTAGCTTTCAATCAGCCCCAGCATTTT. Amino acids: CASSQHSQGQVAFNQPQHF.

The rearrangement joins TRBV2 to TRBJ2-1; the match to TRBD2 covers 7 bases. The junction had 13 bases not matched to a gene; V was cut back by 3 bases and J by 2 bases. This CDR3 is built from 18 residues. Looked up from germline, CDR1 is SNHLY and CDR2 is FYNNEI. DNA of the CDR3: TGTGCCAGCAGTGAGATAGGGAGTCCCCGGGGGGCCTACAATGAGCAGTTCTTC. Residues: CASSEIGSPRGAYNEQFF.

This chain joins TRBV5-1 and TRBJ2-1, with a possible D match to TRBD2 (6 bases). Per the germline V gene, CDR1 is SGHRS and CDR2 is YFSETQ. V was trimmed by 0 bases and J by 5 bases, leaving 12 bases between them. The CDR3 runs 15 residues. This CDR3 is CASSLGFGGDNEQFF. In DNA form, the CDR3 reads TGCGCCAGCAGCTTGGGGTTCGGGGGAGACAATGAGCAGTTCTTC.

The chain couples TRBV19 to TRBJ2-2; no clear D gene. The CDR3 contains 16 residues. The germline V and J ends were trimmed by 6 bases and 2 bases, with 16 bases remaining between them. Germline values: CDR1 LNHDA, CDR2 SQIVND (reference sequence). CDR3 DNA: TGTGCCAGTAGGATTCAACGGCTCAACAACACCGGGGAGCTGTTTTTT. Its protein is CASRIQRLNNTGELFF.

The V and J genes are TRBV30 and TRBJ2-7; tentatively, D is TRBD1 (5 bases). Germline lookup yields CDR1 GTSNPN and CDR2 SVGIG (reference sequence). The length of the CDR3 is 13 residues. V shed 2 bases and J shed 5 bases, with 13 bases lying between them. The CDR3, as DNA: TGTGCCTGGAGTCGCGACAGAATCAACGAGCAGTACTTC. Protein product: CAWSRDRINEQYF. The whole variable domain, remainder taken from reference TRBV30 and TRBJ2-7, is SQTIHQWPATLVQPVGSPLSLECTVEGTSNPNLYWYRQAAGRGLQLLFYSVGIGQISSEVPQNLSASRPQDRQFILSSKKLLLSDSGFYLCAWSRDRINEQYFGPGTRLTVT.

CDR3 nucleotides: TGCGCCAGCAGCTTGGCGGTAGCGGGAGGACACGAGCAGTACTTC. Translated, it gives CASSLAVAGGHEQYF. J is TRBJ2-7 and V is TRBV5-1; 10 bases are shared with TRBD2. This CDR3 is 15 amino acids long. Germline assignment: CDR1 SGHRS and CDR2 YFSETQ. The junction had 5 bases not matched to a gene; V was cut back by 0 bases and J by 5 bases.

The chain couples TRBV7-8 to TRBJ1-3; 7 bases fit TRBD1. From germline, CDR1 is SGHVS and CDR2 FQNEAQ. The CDR3 covers 15 residues. V gave up 6 bases and J gave up 0 bases; unmatched junction bases: 5. The CDR3 reads CASRSTGSSGNTIYF. CDR3 coding DNA: TGTGCCAGCAGATCGACAGGGAGCTCTGGAAACACCATATATTTT.

The chain combines TRBV4-3 with TRBJ1-2; weak D call: TRBD1 (5 bases). CDR1 and CDR2 (germline): LGHNA, YSLEER. V dropped 0 bases and J dropped 4 bases, with 9 bases sitting between them. CDR3 length: 14 residues. The CDR3 DNA reads TGCGCCAGCAGCCAAGAGAGGGGCGCCTATGGCTACACCTTC. Translation gives CASSQERGAYGYTF.

The V and J genes are TRBV6-1 and TRBJ1-1; the D is unclear. This CDR3 has 11 residues. The V and J ends lost 6 bases and 1 base respectively, with 3 bases between them. Germline lookup yields CDR1 MNHNS and CDR2 SASEGT. The CDR3: CASRGNTEAFF. The CDR3 bases are TGTGCCAGCAGAGGGAACACTGAAGCTTTCTTT.